This TCR beta chain was documented in a study of OX40 agonist ivuxolimab in advanced cancers. Study outcomes and limitations: There were, on average, more expanded clones in CD8+ T cells than in CD4+. The study observed clonal expansion of CD4+ and CD8+ blood T cells by week 6 at 0.1 to 3.0 mg/kg. Low clonal expansion, among the lowest seen, marked partial responders at 0.1-3.0 mg/kg.

Here immunoSEQ multiplex PCR was the method, and the copy in TCRdb shows in-frame clones only, minus some. The sample lists some 59,000 clones, around 93% occurring once. Remarks on this clone: Its antigen is as yet unknown.

This CDR3 has 12 amino acids. Germline loops: CDR1 GTSNPN, CDR2 SVGIG (reference sequence). The V gene lost 4 bases and the J gene lost 0 bases, with 6 bases spanning the gap. The chain couples TRBV30 to TRBJ1-2; D is unclear. The sequences come from CD4+ or CD8+ T cells sorted from blood, collected in a trial of the OX40 agonist ivuxolimab. The TCR comes from an adult with an advanced solid tumor such as melanoma, head and neck, liver or kidney cancer. CDR3 protein: CAWNPANYGYTF. The CDR3 DNA sequence: TGTGCCTGGAATCCAGCTAACTATGGCTACACCTTC.